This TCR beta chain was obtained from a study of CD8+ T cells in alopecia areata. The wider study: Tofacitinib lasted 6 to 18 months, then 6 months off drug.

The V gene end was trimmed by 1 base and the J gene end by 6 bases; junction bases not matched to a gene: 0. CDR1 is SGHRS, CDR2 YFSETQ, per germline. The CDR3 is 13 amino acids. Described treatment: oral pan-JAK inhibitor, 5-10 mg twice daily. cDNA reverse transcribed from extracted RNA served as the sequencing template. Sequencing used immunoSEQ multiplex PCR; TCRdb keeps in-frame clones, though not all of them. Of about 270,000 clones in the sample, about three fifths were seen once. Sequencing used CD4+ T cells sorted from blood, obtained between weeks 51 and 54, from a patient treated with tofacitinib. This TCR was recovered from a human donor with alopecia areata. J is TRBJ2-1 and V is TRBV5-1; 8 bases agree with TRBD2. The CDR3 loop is CASSLRGGNEQFF. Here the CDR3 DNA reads TGCGCCAGCAGCTTGCGGGGGGGCAATGAGCAGTTCTTC. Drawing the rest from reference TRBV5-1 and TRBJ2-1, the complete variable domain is KAGVTQTPRYLIKTRGQQVTLSCSPISGHRSVSWYQQTPGQGLQFLFEYFSETQRNKGNFPGRFSGRQFSNSRSEMNVSTLELGDSALYLCASSLRGGNEQFFGPGTRLTVL.